This TCR beta chain was sequenced in a study of PD-1 blockade in classical Hodgkin lymphoma. Repertoires were generated with immunoSEQ multiplex PCR, while TCRdb's copy carries only in-frame clones and drops some. The data show 30,000 to 40,000 clones, 75% to 95% seen once. Following autologous stem cell transplantation, relapse occurred in every patient, and exposure to brentuximab vedotin varied. Magnetic depletion of unwanted cells isolated CD4+ T cells from thawed PBMCs. Whole-study findings and limits: Newly diagnosed patients and complete responders had comparable diversity at baseline. Compared with baseline, CD4+ but not CD8+ TCR diversity had risen significantly by C4D1. Healthy donors were reported to have higher baseline TCR diversity than newly diagnosed patients.

Of note for this clone: Antigen specificity is unknown.

The CDR3 is made up of 17 amino acids. Germline V gene data show CDR1 as SGHRS and CDR2 as YFSETQ. V shed 0 bases and J shed 5 bases, with 19 bases lying between them. Sample: CD4+ T cells from blood, taken at baseline. The sequence was collected from a human donor with classical Hodgkin lymphoma. The chain couples TRBV5-1 to TRBJ2-3; D perhaps matches TRBD2 (6 bases). The CDR3: CASSLELVGGLGDTQYF. In DNA, the CDR3 is TGCGCCAGCAGCTTGGAATTAGTGGGGGGTCTCGGAGATACGCAGTATTTT.